A single sample is the source of the 21 T cell receptor beta chains below, sequenced in a study of CD8+ T cells in alopecia areata. RNA was extracted and reverse transcribed into cDNA as the sequencing template. Some clones are missing from TCRdb's copy, which holds only in-frame ones; the method was immunoSEQ multiplex PCR. The table records 110,000 to 150,000 clones, around three fifths of them present only once. The source was CD4+ T cells sorted from blood, collected at week 0. These receptor sequences come from a human donor with alopecia areata.

This chain connects TRBV5-1 to TRBJ2-1; no firm D call. The CDR3 has 14 residues. Trimming took off 0 bases at V and 5 bases at J, with 9 bases between the two ends. The germline CDR1 and CDR2 sequences are SGHRS and YFSETQ. CDR3 amino acids: CASSLGSVDNEQFF. The CDR3 DNA sequence: TGCGCCAGCAGCTTGGGATCCGTGGACAATGAGCAGTTCTTC.

This clone was seen a handful of times. The rearrangement uses TRBV4-1 and TRBJ2-5, with 12 bases fitting TRBD2. CDR3 length: 18 residues. Per the germline V gene, CDR1 is MGHRA and CDR2 is YSYEKL. With 6 bases clipped from V and 5 bases from J, the junction kept 16 bases outside the gene matches. CDR3: CASSPTFSPGLAGETQYF. For the CDR3, the DNA is TGCGCCAGCAGTCCCACCTTCAGTCCGGGACTAGCGGGTGAGACCCAGTACTTC.

The V call is TRBV7-2, the J call TRBJ1-2; possibly TRBD1 for D (5 bases). Looked up from germline, CDR1 is SGHTA and CDR2 is FQGNSA. The V end was cut by 3 bases, the J end by 4 bases, with 6 bases between. This CDR3 region has 12 residues. The CDR3 region is CASSFDSYGYTF. The CDR3 region has the DNA TGTGCCAGCAGCTTCGACAGCTATGGCTACACCTTC.

As DNA, the CDR3 is TGTGCCAGCAGCCCGCAGGGTAACTATGGCTACACCTTC. The encoded protein is CASSPQGNYGYTF. This chain joins TRBV4-2 and TRBJ1-2; TRBD1 is a possible D gene (5 bases). CDR3 length: 13 amino acids. The germline gives CDR1 LGHNA, CDR2 YNFKEQ. Trimming stripped 4 bases from V and 1 base from J, with 7 bases between.

The chain carries TRBV5-6 and TRBJ1-6; D gene uncertain. Looked up from germline, CDR1 is SGHDT and CDR2 is YYEEEE. V lost 2 bases, J lost 7 bases, and 13 bases lay in between. The CDR3 extends over 15 amino acids. CDR3 sequence (DNA): TGTGCCAGCAGCTTTGATTTGGCAGCAAATTCACCCCTCCACTTT. Protein: CASSFDLAANSPLHF.

J is TRBJ1-2 and V is TRBV20-1; no definite D call. Trimming shortened V by 6 bases and J by 4 bases, and 9 bases separated the two germline ends. This CDR3 is 11 amino acids long. In germline, CDR1 is DFQATT, CDR2 SNEGSKA (reference sequence). The CDR3 loop reads CSARSTYGYTF. DNA for the CDR3: TGCAGTGCCCGCTCAACCTATGGCTACACCTTC.

The genes are TRBV27 and TRBJ2-2, with TRBD1 matching over 8 bases. V shed 5 bases, J shed 5 bases, and the junction held 13 bases outside the gene matches. CDR3 length: 17 amino acids. CDR1 is MNHEY, CDR2 SMNVEV, per germline (reference sequence). This CDR3 reads CASSPTPQGALTGELFF. The DNA for the CDR3 is TGTGCCAGCAGTCCGACCCCCCAGGGGGCATTAACCGGGGAGCTGTTTTTT.

The chain links TRBV4-2 to TRBJ1-1, with D unclear. Germline V lookup: CDR1 LGHNA, CDR2 YNFKEQ. The V end lost 0 bases, the J end lost 2 bases, and 13 bases lay between the germline ends. The CDR3 has 16 residues. The CDR3 reads CASSQDIGRKNTEAFF. The CDR3 DNA follows: TGTGCCAGCAGCCAAGATATCGGGAGAAAAAACACTGAAGCTTTCTTT.

The CDR3 reads CSVELGFQETQYF. In nucleotides, the CDR3 is TGCAGCGTTGAATTGGGGTTCCAAGAGACCCAGTACTTC. This chain links TRBV29-1 with TRBJ2-5, with D uncertain. The CDR3 is 13 amino acids. V was clipped by 2 bases and J by 1 base, with 8 bases between them. Per the germline V gene, CDR1 is SQVTM and CDR2 is ANQGSEA.

V usage is TRBV4-1 and J usage is TRBJ1-4; TRBD1 is a possible D gene (5 bases). Germline loops: CDR1 MGHRA, CDR2 YSYEKL. This CDR3 spans 14 amino acids. V gave up 1 base and J gave up 5 bases, with 8 bases separating them. The CDR3 region is CASSQGGRNEKLFF. CDR3 coding DNA: TGCGCCAGCAGCCAAGGGGGACGGAATGAAAAACTGTTTTTT.

V gene TRBV4-2 combines with J gene TRBJ2-1; D is ambiguous. V was clipped by 0 bases and J by 0 bases, with 6 bases between them. Germline V gene data show CDR1 as LGHNA and CDR2 as YNFKEQ. The CDR3 covers 15 residues. The CDR3 region has the DNA TGTGCCAGCAGCCAAGAGATAGGCTCCTACAATGAGCAGTTCTTC. It codes for CASSQEIGSYNEQFF.

The rearrangement joins TRBV4-2 to TRBJ2-5, with 13 bases lining up with TRBD2. Germline V gene lookup returns CDR1 LGHNA and CDR2 YNFKEQ. The CDR3 contains 17 residues. Trimming at V came to 0 bases and at J to 5 bases, leaving 6 bases not matched to a gene. This CDR3 reads CASSQDRGLAGEETQYF. CDR3 nucleotide sequence: TGTGCCAGCAGCCAAGATCGAGGACTAGCGGGGGAGGAGACCCAGTACTTC.

A remark on this clone: The same CDR3 arises from other DNA sequences in this sample as well. This chain joins TRBV29-1 and TRBJ2-2, with D tentatively TRBD2 (5 bases). The CDR3 totals 11 residues. With 4 bases removed from V and 6 bases from J, the gap between germline ends came to 6 bases. Germline CDR1 SQVTM, CDR2 ANQGSEA. CDR3 sequence reads: CSVGGSGELFF. The CDR3 coding sequence is TGCAGCGTTGGAGGGTCCGGGGAGCTGTTTTTT.

This chain connects TRBV28 to TRBJ2-5, with D possibly TRBD2 on 5 matching bases. Germline lookup yields CDR1 MDHEN and CDR2 SYDVKM. The CDR3 has 14 residues. V lost 4 bases to trimming and J lost 7 bases, with 16 bases between them. CDR3 DNA: TGTGCCAGCAGTTCCGGGGTCTCCGTGGGGACCCAGTACTTC. As protein: CASSSGVSVGTQYF. Using reference TRBV28 and TRBJ2-5 for the parts outside the CDR3, the full variable domain is DVKVTQSSRYLVKRTGEKVFLECVQDMDHENMFWYRQDPGLGLRLIYFSYDVKMKEKGDIPEGYSVSREKKERFSLILESASTNQTSMYLCASSSGVSVGTQYFGPGTRLLVL.

This clone has just a few counts. The rearrangement links TRBV7-2 to TRBJ2-7; tentatively, D is TRBD1 or TRBD2 (5 bases each). Trimming pared 0 bases from V and 12 bases from J, leaving 15 bases between. The germline V gene has CDR1 SGHTA and CDR2 FQGNSA. This CDR3 has 13 residues. CDR3 nucleotide sequence: TGTGCCAGCAGCTTAGCCGATAGCGCAGGGAGGTACTTC. This gives the protein CASSLADSAGRYF.

The rearrangement joins TRBV30 to TRBJ1-1, with no clear D. The CDR3 extends over 12 amino acids. Between the trimmed V and J ends, which lost 0 bases and 6 bases, there was a span of 8 bases. Germline CDR1 GTSNPN, CDR2 SVGIG (reference sequence). The CDR3 sequence is CAWSVVKPEAFF. The CDR3 DNA sequence: TGTGCCTGGAGTGTAGTAAAACCTGAAGCTTTCTTT.

The chain has TRBV29-1 and TRBJ1-4, with a possible D match to TRBD1 (5 bases). The CDR3 sequence is 15 residues long. Germline V CDR1 and CDR2: SQVTM, ANQGSEA. Trimming took 3 bases from V and 13 from J, leaving 24 bases between them. Here the CDR3 reads CSVEMSGQGFGTLFF. CDR3 nucleotides: TGCAGCGTTGAGATGTCGGGCCAGGGATTCGGCACACTGTTTTTT. Full variable domain (missing parts from reference TRBV29-1 and TRBJ1-4): SAVISQKPSRDICQRGTSLTIQCQVDSQVTMMFWYRQQPGQSLTLIATANQGSEATYESGFVIDKFPISRPNLTFSTLTVSNMSPEDSSIYLCSVEMSGQGFGTLFFGSGTQLSVL.

This sequence joins TRBV5-1 and TRBJ2-3; D is unresolved. With 4 bases removed from V and 1 base from J, the gap between germline ends came to 10 bases. Germline-derived CDR1 and CDR2 are SGHRS and YFSETQ. This CDR3 spans 14 amino acids. The CDR3, as DNA: TGCGCCAGCAGCCTTTTTGAGGGCACAGATACGCAGTATTTT. Translating it yields CASSLFEGTDTQYF.

The rearrangement joins TRBV29-1 to TRBJ2-4, with D perhaps TRBD2 (7 bases). The germline V gene encodes CDR1 SQVTM and CDR2 ANQGSEA. Trimming shortened V by 5 bases and J by 6 bases, and 17 bases separated the two germline ends. The CDR3 contains 14 residues. For the CDR3, the DNA is TGCAGCGTTAGGGAGGGGGGCAACAGAAACATTCAGTACTTC. Translated: CSVREGGNRNIQYF.

The chain employs TRBV29-1 and TRBJ1-1, with 10 bases aligning to TRBD1. V lost 7 bases, J lost 3 bases, and 14 bases stayed unmatched. The germline V gene encodes CDR1 SQVTM and CDR2 ANQGSEA. The CDR3 covers 16 residues. The CDR3 nucleotides read TGCAGCGCCGCGGGACAGGGGCCAAGAGCGGACACTGAAGCTTTCTTT. It specifies CSAAGQGPRADTEAFF.

This chain connects TRBV2 to TRBJ2-2; D gene ambiguous. This CDR3 is built from 11 residues. Germline-derived CDR1 and CDR2 are SNHLY and FYNNEI. Between the trimmed V and J ends, which lost 5 bases and 8 bases, there was a span of 6 bases. CDR3 coding DNA: TGTGCCAGCAGTCCACTAGGGGAGCTGTTTTTT. Amino acids: CASSPLGELFF.